A single T cell receptor (beta chain) is shown here with its context. Which antigen it targets is not known. The sample holds no much larger clone one base away, and base qualities are not on file. This sample is part of a study of shared clonotypes between healthy human individuals (dated by TCRdb to 2019 to 2021). In the study overall: The cohort included a few men and two women between 18 and 49 years of age. Per donor, leukapheresis produced somewhere between about 0.94 and 8.9 billion PBMCs. For each donor, CD4 naive and CD4 memory were each run on three plates, CD8 naive on two plates, and CD8 memory on one plate. To increase sequencing depth and limit assay-specific biases, different laboratories used diverse techniques to prepare libraries and sequence TCR repertoires. To estimate repertoire size and how much clonotype sharing occurs between individuals, the study deeply sequenced the blood TCR repertoires of 5 or 6 healthy adults. The investigation overall reported the following: Even with the large sequencing depth, rarefaction of the sorted-subset datasets indicated that sequencing was incomplete. When several donors were compared, the shared fraction of clonotypes was around 4.6% for naive CD4, 3.5% to 4% for naive CD8, 2.3% for memory CD4, and 0.4% for memory CD8. Sampling was limited to blood, and TCR repertoires in tissue likely differ from TCR repertoires in blood. Compared with non-shared clonotypes, clonotypes shared by all four sorted-subset donors had higher generation probabilities. Naive subsets generally had larger estimated clonotype richness than memory subsets did. Based on pairwise subsampling, the degree of clonotype sharing among donors was expected to be affected by sequencing depth. Because the study included only a small number of donors, the genetic and exposure-history diversity represented was limited.

Unmatched junction bases come to 8, with V trimmed by 6 bases and J by 3 bases. Sequences SQVTM (CDR1) and ANQGSEA (CDR2) are obtained from the germline V gene. The CDR3 sequence holds 14 residues, the cysteine and phenylalanine included. Only the CDR3 DNA stays, 42 bases, in frame from base 1. Using the deep immunoSEQ assay, multiplex PCR amplified TCR CDR3 regions from genomic DNA. For each cell subset, the extracted genomic DNA was distributed evenly across all wells of several immunoSEQ 96-well plates, and each plate served as one replicate. For sorted subsets, about 200 ng genomic DNA, equal to 25,000 to 35,000 T cell genomes, was loaded into each replicate PCR. The purified libraries were quantified using a Qubit 3.0 fluorometer, sized with a Bioanalyzer 2100, and then quantified again using the KAPA Library Quantification kit. Each immunoSEQ 96-well plate was sequenced on its own single-read 150-cycle Illumina NextSeq 550 flow cell. In the original analysis: Because the immunoSEQ output included only junctional sequences and no quality scores, the filtering could not be the same as the filtering used for full-length reads. To assign V/J genes and CDR3, sequences were annotated against IMGT germline references using PyIR, a Python wrapper for IgBLAST v1.9. Reads with weak V/J assignments (E-value above 1e-6), missing CDR3, stop codons, out-of-frame junctions, or ambiguous translated residues were removed. A V3J clonotype was defined by an identical inferred V gene, J gene, and CDR3 amino acid sequence. Percentage overlap between repertoires was calculated by dividing the number of shared unique clonotypes by the size of the smaller repertoire. Richness of each repertoire was evaluated using RTK rarefaction, the Chao1 estimator, and Recon v2.1 estimates of unobserved clonotypes. OLGA was used to compute generation probabilities for all TCRbeta clonotypes that the gDNA method yielded from a handful of donors. TCRdb took this table from immuneACCESS and kept in-frame rearrangements with V and J called. Such tables lack part of the clones; where checked against another copy, unresolved V genes explain under half of the gap, and the rest is unexplained. V and J calls and clone size are given by that table; D and trimming were obtained from the DNA. The sample table holds 1,400,000 or so clones, of which approximately 98.5% were seen once. The ten most abundant clones make up about 0.4% of the sample.

The donors were healthy, HIV-negative adults with no recently reported acute infections or vaccinations. Every donor was a Caucasian adult residing in Nashville, Tennessee, USA. CD4+ T cells were enriched through magnetic negative selection, after which naive cells were positively selected on CD45RA and the remaining negative fraction served as the memory subset. Blood was obtained by leukapheresis, after which PBMCs were separated by Ficoll-Histopaque density gradient centrifugation and cryopreserved in liquid nitrogen vapor phase. Analytical flow cytometry was used to check the purity and quantity of every magnetically sorted T cell population. From each sorted fraction, genomic DNA was isolated and quantified by UV absorbance on a Nanodrop 2000c.

Material for sequencing was naive CD4+ T cells sorted from blood. This specimen's cell subset or site label, per the study, means: CD45RA+ positively selected. The sequence joins TRBV29-1 to TRBJ2-7; 10 bases in between match TRBD1. This clonotype originated in a man aged 25 to 40 in good health. This receptor carries the CDR3 CSVRMTGGSYEQYF. The bases read TGCAGCGTCAGAATGACAGGGGGCAGCTACGAGCAGTACTTC.